The 7 T cell receptor beta chains below all came from one sample that was sequenced in a study of blood T cell repertoires in COVID-19. Measured with immunoSEQ multiplex PCR; TCRdb has only the in-frame clones, and not every one. The table records roughly 59,000 clones, approximately 73% of them present only once. Sequencing input: peripheral blood. All receptors come from a woman between 50 and 59 years old with active or convalescent COVID-19.

The chain has TRBV24-1 and TRBJ2-5; tentative D call: TRBD2 (6 bases). Trimming left V 6 bases short and J 7 bases short, with 11 bases between. Germline values: CDR1 KGHDR, CDR2 SFDVKD. The CDR3 covers 12 residues. The CDR3 bases are TGTGCCACCAGTTGGGGAGGATCGACCCAGTACTTC. Encoded protein: CATSWGGSTQYF.

The chain carries TRBV5-6 and TRBJ1-3; D remains unclear. Germline V gene sequence: CDR1 SGHDT, CDR2 YYEEEE. The V end lost 4 bases, the J end lost 4 bases, and 12 bases lay between the germline ends. The CDR3 is made up of 14 amino acids. The DNA of the CDR3 is TGTGCCAGCAGCCCCACATTCCGAGGAAACACCATATATTTT. Its protein product is CASSPTFRGNTIYF. Filled out from reference TRBV5-6 and TRBJ1-3, the complete variable domain reads DAGVTQSPTHLIKTRGQQVTLRCSPKSGHDTVSWYQQALGQGPQFIFQYYEEEERQRGNFPDRFSGHQFPNYSSELNVNALLLGDSALYLCASSPTFRGNTIYFGEGSWLTVV.

The chain links TRBV6-5 to TRBJ1-2; D is possibly TRBD1 (5 bases). This CDR3 spans 15 amino acids. V was trimmed by 7 bases and J by 7 bases, leaving 22 bases between them. In germline, CDR1 is MNHEY, CDR2 SVGAGI. The CDR3 here is CASNSRGRAKGGYTF. The CDR3 DNA sequence: TGTGCCAGCAACTCAAGGGGTAGGGCCAAGGGTGGCTACACCTTC.

V usage is TRBV30 and J usage is TRBJ1-4; D is unclear. Germline V gene sequence: CDR1 GTSNPN, CDR2 SVGIG (reference sequence). The CDR3 covers 13 residues. Deletions cut 6 bases from V and 7 bases from J, with 15 bases between. CDR3 nucleotide sequence: TGTGCCTGTGGAGGAAGCGTAACTGAAAAACTGTTTTTT. Its translation: CACGGSVTEKLFF.

Only a few counts were recorded for this clone. This chain joins TRBV28 and TRBJ1-1; 7 bases map to TRBD1. The V and J ends lost 11 bases and 5 bases, in that order; junction bases with no gene match: 5. Germline V gives CDR1 MDHEN, CDR2 SYDVKM. The CDR3 contains 11 residues. CDR3 region: CALLRGTEAFF. CDR3 bases: TGTGCCCTTCTCAGGGGGACTGAAGCTTTCTTT.

This sequence joins TRBV5-6 and TRBJ1-4; D might be TRBD1 (5 bases). The ends were cut back, 3 bases at V and 8 bases at J, with 23 bases in the middle. Per germline, CDR1 SGHDT and CDR2 YYEEEE. This CDR3 contains 17 residues. The CDR3 coding sequence is TGTGCCAGCAGCTCCCGTGGGGAACAGGCCGCGGGGGAAAAACTGTTTTTT. Translation gives CASSSRGEQAAGEKLFF.

The chain uses TRBV5-6 and TRBJ1-4; 10 bases are a match to TRBD1. This CDR3 comprises 13 residues. The germline gives CDR1 SGHDT, CDR2 YYEEEE. V shed 4 bases, J shed 8 bases, and the junction held 2 bases outside the gene matches. DNA for the CDR3: TGTGCCAGCAGCCTGACAGGGGGCGAAAAACTGTTTTTT. It codes for CASSLTGGEKLFF. Supplemented by reference TRBV5-6 and TRBJ1-4, the full variable domain reads DAGVTQSPTHLIKTRGQQVTLRCSPKSGHDTVSWYQQALGQGPQFIFQYYEEEERQRGNFPDRFSGHQFPNYSSELNVNALLLGDSALYLCASSLTGGEKLFFGSGTQLSVL.